This is a list of T cell receptor beta chains from one sample in a study of CD8 T cells in Susac syndrome. TCRdb independently ran MiXCR on the immunoSEQ multiplex PCR reads; one entry per CDR3 protein. The sample records fewer than 200,000 distinct CDR3 sequences, approximately 96% being singletons. The sample comprised CD8+ T cells from PBMCs. These receptors were collected from a human donor with multiple sclerosis. Each CDR3 is given with its conserved first and last residue. The order of the fields is V gene, J gene, CDR3 protein.

>TRBV20-1|TRBJ1-2
CSAEGHGYTF
>TRBV29-1|TRBJ2-2
CSVVVTANTGELFF
>TRBV18|TRBJ2-5
CASSPYRAQETQYF
>TRBV28|TRBJ2-1
CASSPLAAHNEQFF
>TRBV18|TRBJ1-2
CASSPSSDGYTF
>TRBV7-9|TRBJ1-2
CASSLGQGSGYTF
>TRBV15|TRBJ2-1
CATWGAQGNEQFF
>TRBV14|TRBJ2-1
CASRRTGGAYNEQFF
>TRBV7-9|TRBJ2-5
CASSYDAGGWETQYF
>TRBV27|TRBJ2-1
CASTSLGGPDNEQFF
>TRBV20-1|TRBJ1-2
CSARDRDRGIYGYTF
>TRBV13|TRBJ2-7
CASSSDRTSGRAREQYF
>TRBV27|TRBJ2-7
CASRGTSGRLYEQYF
>TRBV2|TRBJ1-2
CASSTDPDNYGYTF
>TRBV7-3|TRBJ2-3
CASSLAGRDSDTQYF
>TRBV5-6|TRBJ1-2
CASSFRWWAEYGYTF
>TRBV15|TRBJ2-1
CATSDARDRVRANEQFF
>TRBV20-1|TRBJ2-3
CSARDTAVPTDTQYF
>TRBV7-9|TRBJ2-1
CASSPLFNNEQFF
>TRBV5-1|TRBJ2-7
CASSSYSTTDRAYEQYF
>TRBV27|TRBJ2-7
CASSLSSGVHEQYF
>TRBV24-1|TRBJ2-1
CATGNNEQFF
>TRBV9|TRBJ2-1
CASGAVNEQFF
>TRBV25-1|TRBJ2-1
CASSAGAGGSNEQFF
>TRBV13|TRBJ1-2
CASSLRQGEHHYGYTF
>TRBV5-1|TRBJ1-1
CASSEWTGDTEAFF
>TRBV9|TRBJ2-2
CASSVVGYTGELFF
>TRBV9|TRBJ2-3
CASSVGDRSTDTQYF
>TRBV4-1|TRBJ2-6
CASSQDKTGTPLSGANVLTF
>TRBV29-1|TRBJ2-7
CSVEAPWDRGYEQYF
>TRBV7-9|TRBJ1-2
CASSLGSFYGYTF
>TRBV6-5|TRBJ2-5
CATTGLGETQYF
>TRBV28|TRBJ2-7
CAGRGTGAYEQYF
>TRBV12-3/TRBV12-4|TRBJ1-2
CASTPGGGGETF
>TRBV2|TRBJ2-7
CASLAGSYEQYF
>TRBV9|TRBJ1-3
CASSVLGSEAGNTIYF